This T cell receptor beta chain originates from a study of a mutant IDH1 vaccine in newly diagnosed glioma. Study information: At weeks 1, 3, 5, 7, 11, 15, 19 and 23, patients received a vaccination, eight in all. Vaccines began 4-6 weeks after radiotherapy alone, or with temozolomide cycles. Beforehand, treatment had been radiotherapy, temozolomide, or both; the majority received both.

The study's findings and limits: Seemingly, pseudoprogression had no relation to changes in the top peripheral T cell clonotypes.

As for time point: week 5, during vaccination. Every vaccine dose comprised 300 ug of mutant IDH1 20-mer peptide plus topical imiquimod. For this clone: Antigen: not known.

Trimming left V 6 bases short and J 10 bases short, with 19 bases between. Germline CDR1 and CDR2: LNHDA and SQIVND (reference sequence). The CDR3 covers 15 residues. The table came from immunoSEQ multiplex PCR; TCRdb's copy has only in-frame clones and leaves some out. This sample has 70,000 to 90,000 clones, with about 91% found just once. V and J are TRBV19 and TRBJ1-6; no reliable D call. The TCR sequence derives from a woman aged 45 to 65 with glioma. Source: PBMCs, taken from a glioma patient whose treatment included an IDH1 peptide vaccine. CDR3 nucleotide sequence: TGTGCCAGTAGCTCAGGCGCAGCTCTCAGCTCACCCCTCCACTTT. It codes for CASSSGAALSSPLHF.